These 16 T cell receptor beta chains were sequenced from one sample in a study of OX40 agonist ivuxolimab in advanced cancers. The method was immunoSEQ multiplex PCR; TCRdb's version includes in-frame clones alone and lacks a portion of them. This sample has around 20,000 clones, with 88% found just once. Specimen: CD4+ or CD8+ T cells sorted from blood, collected in a trial of the OX40 agonist ivuxolimab. The receptor source for this set is an adult with an advanced solid tumor such as melanoma, head and neck, liver or kidney cancer.

As concerns this clone: One junction end does not reproduce the germline sequence, and a read error may be involved. V is TRBV9 and J is TRBJ2-7; TRBD1 or TRBD2 may be the D gene (7 bases each). Germline V lookup: CDR1 SGDLS, CDR2 YYNGEE. CDR3 length equals 15 residues. CDR3 sequence (DNA): TGTGCCAGCAGCGTAGACCAGCGGGACAGAACAGGGTTGAGCTTC. The encoded protein is CASSVDQRDRTGLSF.

The chain couples TRBV7-7 to TRBJ2-3, with D possibly matching TRBD2 (6 bases). CDR1 and CDR2 from the germline V gene are SSHAT and FNYEAQ (reference sequence). V gave up 3 bases and J gave up 2 bases, with 12 bases separating them. This CDR3 is 15 amino acids long. In DNA form, the CDR3 reads TGTGCCAGCAGCTTCAGGGCTAGCGCCACAGATACGCAGTATTTT. Amino acid sequence: CASSFRASATDTQYF.

The rearrangement links TRBV7-8 to TRBJ2-3, with D perhaps being TRBD1 or TRBD2 (5 bases each). CDR1 SGHVS and CDR2 FQNEAQ come from the germline V gene. The CDR3 spans 14 residues. Trimming removed 4 bases from V and 0 bases from J, with 8 bases in between. Here the CDR3 reads CASSSGASTDTQYF. As DNA, the CDR3 is TGTGCCAGCAGCTCCGGGGCGAGCACAGATACGCAGTATTTT.

This sequence joins TRBV2 and TRBJ1-1; D possibly corresponds to TRBD1 (6 bases). The germline CDR1 and CDR2 sequences are SNHLY and FYNNEI. V was trimmed by 5 bases and J by 7 bases, leaving 11 bases between them. The CDR3 has 12 residues. CDR3: CASSIQGLEAFF. In nucleotides, the CDR3 is TGTGCCAGCAGTATACAGGGCCTTGAAGCTTTCTTT.

In its sample, this clone was seen once. The chain is built from TRBV7-2 and TRBJ1-3; D remains ambiguous. V was shortened by 1 base and J by 0 bases, with 7 bases between the two germline ends. Germline CDR1 is SGHTA and CDR2 is FQGNSA. The CDR3 has 15 residues. CDR3 amino acids: CASSLGRSSGNTIYF. CDR3 nucleotide sequence: TGTGCCAGCAGCTTAGGTCGGAGCTCTGGAAACACCATATATTTT.

The chain joins TRBV5-1 to TRBJ2-3, with a possible D match to TRBD1 (6 bases). The CDR3 is 14 amino acids. Germline V gene data show CDR1 as SGHRS and CDR2 as YFSETQ. V was shortened by 1 base and J by 4 bases, with 10 bases between the two germline ends. The CDR3 DNA sequence: TGCGCCAGCAGCTTGCAGGGGCAGGCAGATACGCAGTATTTT. It yields the protein CASSLQGQADTQYF.

The V gene is TRBV4-3, the J gene TRBJ2-2, with D hard to call. CDR3 length equals 13 residues. The V gene's germline CDR1 is LGHNA and CDR2 YSLEER. V lost 1 base to trimming and J lost 4 bases, with 4 bases between them. The CDR3 DNA reads TGCGCCAGCAGCCAAGTCGTCACCGGGGAGCTGTTTTTT. This codes for CASSQVVTGELFF.

This clone was seen just once. The chain recombines TRBV18 with TRBJ2-3; the D gene is possibly TRBD2 (6 bases). Germline V gene data show CDR1 as KGHSH and CDR2 as LQKENI. V lost 3 bases and J lost 3, with 13 bases in between. This CDR3 spans 15 amino acids. The DNA for the CDR3 is TGTGCCAGCTCACCTCAACCCGGGGGAACAGATACGCAGTATTTT. It translates to CASSPQPGGTDTQYF.

The V call is TRBV28, the J call TRBJ2-4, with D perhaps matching TRBD1 or TRBD2 (5 bases each). This CDR3 contains 14 residues. Germline V gene data show CDR1 as MDHEN and CDR2 as SYDVKM. V lost 5 bases and J lost 9, with 17 bases in between. The CDR3, as DNA: TGTGCCAGCAGTCAAACCACCGGGACGACCATTCAGTACTTC. It translates to CASSQTTGTTIQYF.

The chain couples TRBV4-3 to TRBJ1-1; possible D gene TRBD1, 6 bases. CDR3 length equals 14 residues. Germline assignment: CDR1 LGHNA and CDR2 YSLEER. Trimming stripped 4 bases from V and 0 bases from J, with 9 bases between. This CDR3 is CASSLQGLNTEAFF. CDR3 bases: TGCGCCAGCAGCCTACAGGGCCTGAACACTGAAGCTTTCTTT.

This clone was observed a handful of times. The V call is TRBV13, the J call TRBJ1-1; D gene uncertain. Germline loops: CDR1 PRHDT, CDR2 FYEKMQ (reference sequence). With 6 bases removed from V and 0 bases from J, the gap between germline ends came to 8 bases. This CDR3 spans 13 amino acids. The CDR3 spells CASSGYLNTEAFF. CDR3 bases: TGTGCCAGCAGTGGGTATCTGAACACTGAAGCTTTCTTT.

The genes are TRBV13 and TRBJ1-3, with no clear D. CDR1 is PRHDT, CDR2 FYEKMQ, per germline (reference sequence). The CDR3 length is 13 residues. Trimming cost V 4 bases and J 0 bases, with 4 bases left between them. CDR3: CASSYGSGNTIYF. The CDR3 DNA is TGTGCCAGCAGCTACGGCTCTGGAAACACCATATATTTT.

The chain couples TRBV15 to TRBJ2-1; 7 bases agree with TRBD2. The CDR3 totals 17 residues. Germline trimming cut 3 bases from V and 8 bases from J; bases unmatched to any gene: 16. Germline V lookup: CDR1 LNHNV, CDR2 YYDKDF (reference sequence). The CDR3 DNA reads TGTGCCACCAGCAGTGACTTGAGTGGGAGGGCGAGAGATGAGCAGTTCTTC. Residues: CATSSDLSGRARDEQFF.

The chain recombines TRBV2 with TRBJ1-2; 9 bases agree with TRBD1. The CDR3 runs to 13 residues. The germline V gene encodes CDR1 SNHLY and CDR2 FYNNEI. Losses at the gene ends were 6 bases for V and 8 bases for J; bases not matched to a gene: 7. The CDR3 bases are TGTGCCAGCAGGACAGGGGGAGGGAAGGGCTACACCTTC. Translated, it gives CASRTGGGKGYTF.

The CDR3: CATRLPGTSGRAGTGELFF. CDR3 bases: TGTGCCACCAGGCTTCCCGGGACTAGCGGGAGGGCCGGGACCGGGGAGCTGTTTTTT. V usage is TRBV15 and J usage is TRBJ2-2; 16 bases are a match to TRBD2. From germline, CDR1 is LNHNV and CDR2 YYDKDF (reference sequence). The CDR3 is 19 amino acids. V dropped 6 bases and J dropped 5; count of bases not matched to a gene: 12. The full variable domain, rest sourced from reference TRBV15 and TRBJ2-2, is DAMVIQNPRYQVTQFGKPVTLSCSQTLNHNVMYWYQQKSSQAPKLLFHYYDKDFNNEADTPDNFQSRRPNTSFCFLDIRSPGLGDTAMYLCATRLPGTSGRAGTGELFFGEGSRLTVL.

The chain couples TRBV6-5 to TRBJ1-2; 11 bases fit TRBD1. The CDR3 extends over 13 amino acids. In germline, CDR1 is MNHEY, CDR2 SVGAGI. The J segment lost 2 bases and the V segment lost 8 bases, leaving 1 base of the junction unmatched. The CDR3 DNA reads as TGTGCCAGCGGGGACAGGGGGAACTATGGCTACACCTTC. Translating gives CASGDRGNYGYTF.